The rows below give T cell receptor beta chains drawn from one sample of a study of T cells in Graves' hyperthyroidism and ophthalmopathy. TCRdb analysed the multiplex PCR reads with MiXCR anew, one entry per CDR3 protein. In the table there are more than 350,000 distinct CDR3 sequences, about 16% of which are singletons. Sequencing input: blood. These receptors were collected from a woman younger than 45 with Graves' hyperthyroidism. CDR3s include the opening cysteine and the closing phenylalanine or tryptophan. D genes are given only for firm matches. Clone size is not always given. Where it is, it says once, few, many or a class for expanded clones.

>TRBV20-1|many|TRBD2|TRBJ2-7
CSARGTSGNYEQYF
TGCAGTGCTAGAGGGACTAGCGGGAACTACGAGCAGTACTTC
>TRBV7-2|many|NA|TRBJ2-3
CASSLVGGSLTDTQYF
TGTGCCAGCAGCTTAGTCGGCGGCAGCCTCACAGATACGCAGTATTTT
>TRBV28|few|NA|TRBJ1-2
CASSSLQGIYGYTF
TGTGCCAGCAGTTCTTTACAGGGAATCTATGGCTACACCTTC
>TRBV7-2|few|NA|TRBJ2-7
CASSLGGAVSYEQYF
TGTGCCAGCAGCTTAGGGGGAGCGGTCTCCTACGAGCAGTACTTC
>TRBV20-1|few|TRBD1|TRBJ1-1
CSARDRATEAFF
TGCAGTGCCCGGGACAGGGCCACTGAAGCTTTCTTT
>TRBV28|many|NA|TRBJ1-2
CASSGGGGYGYTF
TGTGCCAGCAGCGGGGGGGGCGGATATGGCTACACCTTC
>TRBV10-1|NA|TRBD1|TRBJ1-2
CASSESTGGYGYTF
TGCGCCAGCAGTGAGTCAACAGGGGGCTATGGCTACACCTTC
>TRBV27|many|NA|TRBJ2-2
CASSGGRTLNTGELFF
TGTGCCAGCAGCGGGGGGCGGACACTCAACACCGGGGAGCTGTTTTTT
>TRBV29-1|NA|NA|TRBJ1-1
CSVTRGANTEAFF
TGCAGCGTGACTCGGGGGGCGAACACTGAAGCTTTCTTT
>TRBV2|many|NA|TRBJ1-1
CASSSQLASNTEAFF
TGTGCCAGCAGTTCCCAGTTGGCTTCAAACACTGAAGCTTTCTTT
>TRBV27|NA|NA|TRBJ1-1
CASSLRQVPNTEAFF
TGTGCCAGCAGTTTACGACAGGTACCGAACACTGAAGCTTTCTTT
>TRBV20-1|NA|TRBD2|TRBJ2-4
CSASGRGGSKNIQYF
TGCAGTGCTAGCGGCCGCGGGGGAAGCAAAAACATTCAGTACTTC
>TRBV4-2|few|NA|TRBJ2-7
CASSQEPDTYEQYF
TGTGCCAGCAGCCAAGAGCCAGACACCTACGAGCAGTACTTC
>TRBV20-1|many|NA|TRBJ1-2
CSARLTGPKLTF
TGCAGTGCTAGGCTTACCGGCCCCAAGCTGACCTTC
>TRBV5-1|NA|TRBD1|TRBJ1-4
CASSPLGTGDGKLFF
TGCGCCAGCAGCCCCCTTGGGACAGGAGATGGAAAACTGTTTTTT
>TRBV6-1|NA|NA|TRBJ2-7
CASRPDRFSYEQYF
TGTGCCAGCAGGCCGGACAGATTCTCCTACGAGCAGTACTTC
>TRBV19|NA|NA|TRBJ1-2
CASRRNLSYGYTF
TGTGCCAGTAGACGGAACCTGAGCTATGGCTACACCTTC
>TRBV19|many|NA|TRBJ1-1
CASSIMGYAEAFF
TGTGCCAGTAGTATAATGGGGTACGCTGAAGCTTTCTTT
>TRBV19|few|TRBD1|TRBJ1-2
CASSPEDRVDGYTF
TGTGCCAGTAGTCCAGAGGACAGGGTGGATGGCTACACCTTC
>TRBV12-3/TRBV12-4|many|NA|TRBJ2-7
CASSPGQRELEQYF
TGTGCCAGCAGTCCTGGGCAGAGGGAACTAGAGCAGTACTTC
>TRBV28|NA|NA|TRBJ1-2
CASSLEDGVGYTF
TGTGCCAGCAGTTTAGAGGACGGCGTGGGCTACACCTTC
>TRBV6-2/TRBV6-3|few|TRBD1|TRBJ1-2
CASRSGTGANYGYTF
TGTGCCAGCAGGTCCGGGACAGGAGCTAACTATGGCTACACCTTC
>TRBV5-1|NA|NA|TRBJ2-3
CASSLGSGPTDTQYF
TGCGCCAGCAGCTTAGGATCGGGTCCAACAGATACGCAGTATTTT
>TRBV2|NA|TRBD1|TRBJ2-7
CATSGTGREQYF
TGTGCCACCTCCGGGACAGGGCGCGAGCAGTACTTC
>TRBV20-1|NA|NA|TRBJ2-5
CSARVPGARGETQYF
TGCAGTGCTAGAGTTCCGGGGGCGCGGGGAGAGACCCAGTACTTC
>TRBV7-2|NA|NA|TRBJ1-5
CASSSPEANQPQHF
TGTGCCAGCAGCTCGCCGGAGGCTAATCAGCCCCAGCATTTT
>TRBV28|many|TRBD1|TRBJ1-5
CASSGGLSMNKGTAYQPQHF
TGTGCCAGCAGCGGAGGGTTGTCGATGAATAAGGGGACAGCCTATCAGCCCCAGCATTTT
>TRBV29-1|few|NA|TRBJ2-2
CSVGLRNTGELFF
TGCAGCGTGGGGCTAAGAAACACCGGGGAGCTGTTTTTT
>TRBV27|NA|NA|TRBJ2-7
CASSVRATYEQYF
TGTGCCAGCAGTGTCAGGGCTACTTACGAGCAGTACTTC
>TRBV20-1|NA|TRBD1|TRBJ1-2
CSSYRDRGNYGYTF
TGCAGTTCTTACCGGGACAGGGGGAACTATGGCTACACCTTC
>TRBV10-1|NA|TRBD1|TRBJ2-5
CASSAGQGQETQYF
TGCGCCAGCAGTGCCGGACAGGGGCAAGAGACCCAGTACTTC
>TRBV7-9|many|TRBD1|TRBJ2-5
CASNRMSGGMETQYF
TGTGCCAGCAATCGAATGTCAGGGGGCATGGAGACCCAGTACTTC
>TRBV3-1|few|NA|TRBJ1-3
CASSHLTPGGTGNTIYF
TGTGCCAGCAGCCATCTTACCCCGGGGGGGACTGGAAACACCATATATTTT
>TRBV6-2/TRBV6-3|few|TRBD1|TRBJ1-4
CATQGQTYATNEKLFF
TGTGCCACCCAGGGACAGACATATGCAACTAATGAAAAACTGTTTTTT
>TRBV5-6|few|NA|TRBJ2-7
CASSSPRGHEQYF
TGTGCCAGCAGCTCCCCAAGGGGTCACGAGCAGTACTTC
>TRBV12-3/TRBV12-4|NA|NA|TRBJ1-3
CASMVGTALVGNTIYF
TGTGCCAGCATGGTAGGAACAGCGCTTGTTGGAAACACCATATATTTT
>TRBV5-6|many|NA|TRBJ2-7
CASSLDRGKDEQYF
TGTGCCAGCAGCTTGGATCGGGGGAAGGACGAGCAGTACTTC
>TRBV5-1|few|TRBD1|TRBJ2-5
CASSLGDRGLETQYF
TGCGCCAGCAGCTTGGGGGACAGGGGGCTTGAGACCCAGTACTTC
>TRBV12-3/TRBV12-4|NA|TRBD2|TRBJ2-1
CAGSGQGSPSTSGRPIYNEQFF
TGTGCCGGCAGTGGACAGGGGTCACCAAGTACTAGCGGGAGACCAATCTACAATGAGCAGTTCTTC
>TRBV5-1|NA|NA|TRBJ1-1
CASSLVANAEAFF
TGCGCCAGCAGCTTGGTAGCTAACGCTGAAGCTTTCTTT
>TRBV20-1|NA|NA|TRBJ1-5
CSARRLGGIQPQHF
TGCAGTGCTAGAAGGCTGGGGGGCATTCAGCCCCAGCATTTT
>TRBV7-2|NA|NA|TRBJ1-2
CASSSYRESYGYTF
TGTGCCAGCAGCTCGTACAGGGAATCCTATGGCTACACCTTC
>TRBV6-5|many|TRBD1|TRBJ1-4
CASSYRGQNEKLFF
TGTGCCAGCAGTTATCGGGGACAGAACGAAAAACTGTTTTTT
>TRBV9|NA|NA|TRBJ2-3
CASSPYPGVTDTQYF
TGTGCCAGCAGCCCTTACCCGGGAGTCACAGATACGCAGTATTTT
>TRBV28|many|NA|TRBJ2-7
CASSFTRGDYEQYF
TGTGCCAGCAGTTTCACCCGGGGCGACTACGAGCAGTACTTC
>TRBV27|NA|NA|TRBJ2-6
CASSPLSGANVLTF
TGTGCCAGCAGTCCCTTATCTGGGGCCAACGTCCTGACTTTC
>TRBV5-1|NA|NA|TRBJ2-3
CASSLGKERSTDTQYF
TGCGCCAGCAGCTTGGGAAAGGAGAGGAGCACAGATACGCAGTATTTT
>TRBV9|NA|TRBD1|TRBJ2-1
CASSVTGQYYNEQFF
TGTGCCAGCAGCGTAACGGGACAGTACTACAATGAGCAGTTCTTC
>TRBV19|NA|NA|TRBJ2-6
CASSIVAGVDGANVLTF
TGTGCCAGTAGTATAGTGGCAGGGGTTGACGGGGCCAACGTCCTGACTTTC
>TRBV18|few|NA|TRBJ2-1
CASSPGPKREFF
TGTGCCAGCTCACCAGGACCGAAAAGGGAGTTCTTC
>TRBV15|few|NA|TRBJ2-2
CATSREFTTGELFF
TGTGCCACCAGCAGGGAGTTCACGACCGGGGAGCTGTTTTTT
>TRBV4-1|NA|NA|TRBJ2-3
CASSQVSLPGPDTQYF
TGCGCCAGCAGCCAAGTCTCACTCCCAGGCCCAGATACGCAGTATTTT
>TRBV12-3/TRBV12-4|many|NA|TRBJ2-3
CASSYRVHGTDTQYF
TGTGCCAGCAGCTACAGGGTACACGGCACAGATACGCAGTATTTT
>TRBV5-1|NA|TRBD1|TRBJ1-6
CASSRGQDNSPLHF
TGCGCCAGCAGCCGTGGACAGGATAATTCACCCCTCCACTTT